This is a list of T cell receptor beta chains from one sample in a study of shared clonotypes between healthy human individuals. Only in-frame clones appear in the TCRdb table, and some are missing; sequencing was by immunoSEQ multiplex PCR. Of under 1,100,000 clones in the sample, approximately 68% were seen once. Sequences were obtained from memory CD4+ T cells sorted from blood. Receptors originate from a man between 18 and 35 years old in good health. Both conserved end residues are part of each CDR3. Fields, in order: V gene, J gene, D gene, clone size, CDR3 protein, CDR3 DNA. D genes are given only for firm matches. Some rows have no size entry. The others give once, few or many, or a class for an expanded clone.

>TRBV5-4|TRBJ1-2|NA|NA
CASRGQTYGYTF
TGTGCCAGCCGGGGGCAGACCTACGGCTACACCTTC
>TRBV27|TRBJ1-1|NA|NA
CASSLRGEAFF
TGTGCCAGCAGTCTACGGGGAGAAGCTTTCTTT
>TRBV5-4|TRBJ1-6|TRBD1|NA
CASSLGMAGGNSPLHF
TGTGCCAGCAGCTTGGGAATGGCAGGGGGAAATTCACCCCTCCACTTT
>TRBV28|TRBJ1-1|NA|NA
CASSFPSLNTEAFF
TGTGCCAGCAGTTTCCCCAGTTTGAACACTGAAGCTTTCTTT
>TRBV11-2|TRBJ1-1|TRBD1|NA
CASSLNGQDEAFF
TGTGCCAGCAGCTTGAACGGACAGGATGAAGCTTTCTTT
>TRBV30|TRBJ1-1|NA|NA
CAWRLQGNTEAFF
TGTGCCTGGAGGCTACAGGGGAACACTGAAGCTTTCTTT
>TRBV18|TRBJ2-1|TRBD2|NA
CASSPTSGRTDEQFF
TGTGCCAGCTCACCGACTAGCGGGAGGACGGATGAGCAGTTCTTC
>TRBV5-1|TRBJ2-5|NA|NA
CASSPYQETQYF
TGCGCCAGCAGCCCGTACCAAGAGACCCAGTACTTC
>TRBV9|TRBJ2-2|TRBD2|NA
CASSPQAGGTGELFF
TGTGCCAGCAGCCCACAAGCGGGAGGCACCGGGGAGCTGTTTTTT
>TRBV7-4|TRBJ1-5|NA|NA
CASTATLLWESNQPQHF
TGTGCCAGCACCGCTACCCTCCTCTGGGAAAGCAATCAGCCCCAGCATTTT
>TRBV9|TRBJ2-3|TRBD2|few
CASSPHGLAGGFTDTQYF
TGTGCCAGCAGCCCCCACGGACTAGCGGGGGGATTCACAGATACGCAGTATTTT
>TRBV2|TRBJ2-2|NA|NA
CASSEWQGSTGELFF
TGTGCCAGCAGTGAATGGCAGGGTTCGACTGGGGAGCTGTTTTTT
>TRBV5-1|TRBJ2-2|TRBD1|once
CASSLPGQGVGELFF
TGCGCCAGCAGCTTACCGGGACAGGGTGTCGGGGAGCTGTTTTTT
>TRBV6-6|TRBJ1-2|NA|few
CASNPGRNYGYTF
TGTGCCAGCAACCCGGGACGGAACTATGGCTACACCTTC
>TRBV7-9|TRBJ1-2|NA|NA
CASSLAPAGNYGYTF
TGTGCCAGCAGCTTAGCGCCGGCAGGGAACTATGGCTACACCTTC
>TRBV28|TRBJ1-1|NA|few
CASSTLDTEAFF
TGTGCCAGTTCGACGTTGGACACTGAAGCTTTCTTT
>TRBV6-1|TRBJ2-7|NA|once
CASSESSILSYEQYF
TGTGCCAGCAGTGAATCTAGTATACTAAGCTACGAGCAGTACTTC
>TRBV30|TRBJ2-5|NA|NA
CAWSFGREETQYF
TGTGCCTGGAGTTTTGGCAGGGAAGAGACCCAGTACTTC
>TRBV2|TRBJ1-6|NA|NA
CASSERGSSYNSPLHF
TGTGCCAGCAGTGAACGCGGTAGCTCCTATAATTCACCCCTCCACTTT
>TRBV11-2|TRBJ2-7|TRBD1|once
CASSRPTGEGSYEQYF
TGTGCCAGCAGCCGCCCAACAGGGGAAGGTTCCTACGAGCAGTACTTC
>TRBV11-2|TRBJ2-1|NA|once
CASSSYRGSYNEQFF
TGTGCCAGCAGCTCCTACAGAGGATCCTACAATGAGCAGTTCTTC
>TRBV5-6|TRBJ2-5|NA|once
CASTFRPTTTQETQYF
TGTGCCAGCACCTTCCGCCCTACGACAACTCAAGAGACCCAGTACTTC
>TRBV20-1|TRBJ2-7|NA|NA
CSAPTYYEQYF
TGCAGTGCTCCTACCTACTACGAGCAGTACTTC
>TRBV15|TRBJ2-7|NA|once
CATSRVGQKQYF
TGTGCCACCAGCAGAGTGGGACAAAAGCAGTACTTC
>TRBV7-8|TRBJ1-2|TRBD1|few
CASSPLDDRGSYTF
TGTGCCAGCAGCCCGCTAGACGACAGGGGAAGCTACACCTTC
>TRBV29-1|TRBJ2-7|TRBD2|NA
CSVGNPSGRAFQYF
TGCAGCGTTGGCAACCCTAGCGGGAGGGCCTTTCAGTACTTC
>TRBV7-8|TRBJ1-4|NA|NA
CASSPRSLATNEKLFF
TGTGCCAGCAGCCCCCGATCCCTAGCGACTAATGAAAAACTGTTTTTT
>TRBV5-8|TRBJ2-5|NA|NA
CASSLSKVGLKTQYF
TGTGCCAGCAGCTTGAGTAAGGTGGGGCTAAAGACCCAGTACTTC
>TRBV18|TRBJ2-7|TRBD2|NA
CASSPGSGASYEQYF
TGTGCCAGCTCACCAGGAAGCGGGGCTTCCTACGAGCAGTACTTC
>TRBV11-2|TRBJ2-1|NA|NA
CASSLVLLAYNEQFF
TGTGCCAGCAGCTTAGTACTGCTCGCCTACAATGAGCAGTTCTTC
>TRBV10-2|TRBJ2-2|TRBD1|NA
CASKPGQGGTGELFF
TGCGCCAGCAAACCGGGACAGGGGGGCACCGGGGAGCTGTTTTTT
>TRBV27|TRBJ1-2|TRBD1|NA
CASRKGQGGGYTF
TGTGCCAGCAGAAAGGGACAGGGGGGAGGCTACACCTTC
>TRBV9|TRBJ2-4|NA|NA
CAGAAKPGAKNIQYF
TGTGCCGGAGCAGCAAAGCCTGGAGCCAAAAACATTCAGTACTTC
>TRBV6-4|TRBJ2-1|NA|NA
CASSEVLASYNEQFF
TGTGCCAGCAGTGAGGTCCTAGCCTCCTACAATGAGCAGTTCTTC
>TRBV12-2|TRBJ2-7|NA|NA
CASRCRGYEQYF
TGTGCAAGTCGCTGCCGGGGTTACGAGCAGTACTTC
>TRBV18|TRBJ1-1|NA|NA
CASSPMDGNTEAFF
TGTGCCAGCTCACCTATGGACGGGAACACTGAAGCTTTCTTT
>TRBV2|TRBJ1-6|NA|NA
CASSDRGVSPLHF
TGTGCCAGCAGTGATAGGGGGGTTTCACCCCTCCACTTT
>TRBV7-2|TRBJ2-7|NA|NA
CASSLAASYEQYF
TGTGCCAGCAGCTTAGCCGCAAGCTACGAGCAGTACTTC
>TRBV2|TRBJ2-7|TRBD1|NA
CASSGGTGSTYEQYF
TGTGCCAGCAGTGGTGGGACAGGAAGCACCTACGAGCAGTACTTC
>TRBV7-2|TRBJ1-1|NA|NA
CASSLRGGEAFF
TGTGCCAGCAGCTTAAGGGGAGGTGAAGCTTTCTTT
>TRBV7-2|TRBJ2-3|NA|once
CASRAVTDTQYF
TGTGCCAGCAGGGCCGTCACAGATACGCAGTATTTT
>TRBV5-1|TRBJ2-1|NA|NA
CASSFNDYSYNEQFF
TGCGCCAGCAGCTTCAACGACTACTCCTACAATGAGCAGTTCTTC
>TRBV7-6|TRBJ2-2|TRBD1|NA
CASSSGSGGIPGELFF
TGTGCCAGCAGCTCCGGGTCAGGGGGTATACCCGGGGAGCTGTTTTTT
>TRBV5-1|TRBJ2-5|NA|NA
CASSSVGVSETQYF
TGCGCCAGCAGCTCCGTCGGGGTATCGGAGACCCAGTACTTC
>TRBV7-9|TRBJ2-5|NA|once
CASSPRQETQYF
TGTGCCAGCAGCCCACGACAAGAGACCCAGTACTTC